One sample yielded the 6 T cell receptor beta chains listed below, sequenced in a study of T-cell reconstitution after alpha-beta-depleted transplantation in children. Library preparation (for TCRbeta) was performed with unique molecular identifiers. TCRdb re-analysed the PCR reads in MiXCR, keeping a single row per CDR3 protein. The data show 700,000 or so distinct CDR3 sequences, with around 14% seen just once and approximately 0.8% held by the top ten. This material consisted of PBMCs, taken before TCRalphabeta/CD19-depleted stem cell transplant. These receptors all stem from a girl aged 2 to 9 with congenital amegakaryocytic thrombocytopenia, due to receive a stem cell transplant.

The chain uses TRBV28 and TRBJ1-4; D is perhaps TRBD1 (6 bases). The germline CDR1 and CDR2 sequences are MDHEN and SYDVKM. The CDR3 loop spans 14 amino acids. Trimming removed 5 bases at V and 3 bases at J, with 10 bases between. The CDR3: CASSPRGSNEKLFF. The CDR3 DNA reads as TGTGCCAGCAGTCCCAGGGGTTCTAATGAAAAACTGTTTTTT.

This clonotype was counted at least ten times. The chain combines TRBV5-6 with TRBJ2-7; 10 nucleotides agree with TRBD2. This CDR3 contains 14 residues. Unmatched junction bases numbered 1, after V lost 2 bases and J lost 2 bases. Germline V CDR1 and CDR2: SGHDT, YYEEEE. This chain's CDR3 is CASSFSGRAYEQYF. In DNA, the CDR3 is TGTGCCAGCAGCTTCAGCGGGAGGGCCTACGAGCAGTACTTC.

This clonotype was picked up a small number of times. The CDR3 region has the DNA TGTGCCAGCAGCTTAGAAGAGGTGCCGCAGTATTTT. This gives the protein CASSLEEVPQYF. This rearrangement joins TRBV7-2 to TRBJ2-3, with D hard to call. Between the trimmed V and J ends, which lost 1 base and 10 bases, there was a span of 9 bases. This CDR3 has 12 residues. Germline values: CDR1 SGHTA, CDR2 FQGNSA.

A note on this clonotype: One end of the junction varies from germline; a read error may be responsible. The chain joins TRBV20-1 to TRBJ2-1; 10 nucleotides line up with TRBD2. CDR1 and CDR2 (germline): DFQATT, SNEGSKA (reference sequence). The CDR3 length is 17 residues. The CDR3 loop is CCAKASGRGGSYNEQFF. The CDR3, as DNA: TGCTGTGCTAAGGCTAGCGGGAGAGGGGGCTCCTACAATGAGCAGTTCTTC.

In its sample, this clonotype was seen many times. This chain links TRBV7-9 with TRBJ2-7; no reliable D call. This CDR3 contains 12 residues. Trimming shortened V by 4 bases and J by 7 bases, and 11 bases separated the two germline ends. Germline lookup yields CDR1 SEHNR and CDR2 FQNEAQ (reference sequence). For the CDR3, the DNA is TGTGCCAGCAGCTCCACCAAGGTGGAGCAGTACTTC. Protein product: CASSSTKVEQYF.

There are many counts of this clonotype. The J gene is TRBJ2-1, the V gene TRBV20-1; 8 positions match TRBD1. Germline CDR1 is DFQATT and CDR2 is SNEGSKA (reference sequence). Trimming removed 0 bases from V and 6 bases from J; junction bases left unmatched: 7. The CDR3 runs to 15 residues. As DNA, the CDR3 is TGCAGTGCTAGAGACGGGACAGGTGTGGGCAATGAGCAGTTCTTC. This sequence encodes CSARDGTGVGNEQFF.